The 9 T cell receptor beta chains presented below share a single source sample, sequenced in a study of shared clonotypes between healthy human individuals. Only in-frame clones appear in the TCRdb table, and some are missing; sequencing was by immunoSEQ multiplex PCR. The sample shows 2 million to 2.5 million clones, 85% to 95% of them seen only once. Sample: naive CD4+ T cells from PBMCs. Stated subset: CD45RA+ positively selected. The receptors were gathered from a man younger than 35 in good health. Some clones in this sample may be carry-over from other donors' samples.

The V gene is TRBV6-6, the J gene TRBJ1-2; D remains ambiguous. The CDR3 spans 10 residues. Looked up from germline, CDR1 is MNHNY and CDR2 is SVGAGI (reference sequence). V lost 8 bases and J lost 2, with 3 bases in between. The CDR3 nucleotides are TGTGCCAGCCAGAACTATGGCTACACCTTC. This gives the protein CASQNYGYTF.

A remark on this clone: The same CDR3 also results from other DNA sequences found in this sample. The rearrangement links TRBV5-1 to TRBJ2-7, with TRBD2 matching over 9 bases. From germline, CDR1 is SGHRS and CDR2 YFSETQ. The length of the CDR3 is 16 residues. The V and J ends lost 0 bases and 0 bases, in that order; junction bases with no gene match: 4. DNA for the CDR3: TGCGCCAGCAGCTTGGGGAGTAGCGGGAGCTCCTACGAGCAGTACTTC. Translation: CASSLGSSGSSYEQYF. Drawing the rest from reference TRBV5-1 and TRBJ2-7, the complete variable domain is KAGVTQTPRYLIKTRGQQVTLSCSPISGHRSVSWYQQTPGQGLQFLFEYFSETQRNKGNFPGRFSGRQFSNSRSEMNVSTLELGDSALYLCASSLGSSGSSYEQYFGPGTRLTVT.

Turning to this clone: Other nucleotide sequences in the sample specify the same CDR3. The rearrangement uses TRBV6-6 and TRBJ2-7, with TRBD2 identical over 12 bases. This CDR3 spans 15 amino acids. CDR1 and CDR2 from the germline V gene are MNHNY and SVGAGI (reference sequence). Germline trimming cut 4 bases from V and 1 base from J; bases unmatched to any gene: 2. CDR3 amino acids: CASSLLAGGSYEQYF. For the CDR3, the DNA is TGTGCCAGCAGTTTGCTAGCGGGAGGGTCCTACGAGCAGTACTTC.

V usage is TRBV7-9 and J usage is TRBJ1-1, with a weak D call TRBD1 (6 bases). This CDR3 spans 15 amino acids. Trimming took 1 base from V and 4 from J, leaving 13 bases between them. Germline CDR1 reads SEHNR; CDR2 reads FQNEAQ (reference sequence). For the CDR3, the DNA is TGTGCCAGCAGCTTAGGAGGGGGATCGAGCACTGAAGCTTTCTTT. This encodes CASSLGGGSSTEAFF.

The rearrangement joins TRBV28 to TRBJ1-1, with 8 nucleotides matching TRBD1. Germline V gene data show CDR1 as MDHEN and CDR2 as SYDVKM. The CDR3 is 18 residues long. J was trimmed by 6 bases and V by 6 bases; bases with no gene match: 21. CDR3 sequence reads: CASRGRLGTGQGGSEAFF. CDR3 nucleotide sequence: TGTGCCAGCAGGGGACGACTCGGAACCGGACAGGGTGGCTCTGAAGCTTTCTTT.

This sequence joins TRBV29-1 and TRBJ2-3; 11 bases agree with TRBD1. Germline trimming cut 6 bases from V and 5 bases from J; bases unmatched to any gene: 10. This CDR3 comprises 15 residues. Per the germline V gene, CDR1 is SQVTM and CDR2 is ANQGSEA. This chain's CDR3 is CSVVRTGGIGDTQYF. In DNA, the CDR3 is TGCAGCGTCGTCCGGACAGGGGGCATTGGAGATACGCAGTATTTT.

Concerning this clone itself: One end of the junction is discordant with germline, which a read error may explain. The chain is built from TRBV18 and TRBJ2-1; D remains unclear. Germline V lookup: CDR1 KGHSH, CDR2 LQKENI. The CDR3 runs to 15 residues. This CDR3 is CASSTVPYSHNEQFF. CDR3 coding DNA: TGTGCCAGCTCAACCGTCCCTTACTCCCACAATGAGCAGTTCTTC. Combining the CDR3 with reference TRBV18 and TRBJ2-1 gives the whole variable domain NAGVMQNPRHLVRRRGQEARLRCSPMKGHSHVYWYRQLPEEGLKFMVYLQKENIIDESGMPKERFSAEFPKEGPSILRIQQVVRGDSAAYFCASSTVPYSHNEQFFGPGTRLTVL.

The chain combines TRBV9 with TRBJ2-7; 10 bases fit TRBD2. The CDR3 is made up of 15 amino acids. CDR1 SGDLS and CDR2 YYNGEE come from the germline V gene. After removal of 3 bases from V and 5 bases from J, the junction contained 8 bases not matched to a gene. CDR3 residues: CASSARLAGLDEQYF. DNA of the CDR3: TGTGCCAGCAGCGCCCGACTAGCGGGCCTGGACGAGCAGTACTTC.

V gene TRBV4-1 combines with J gene TRBJ2-2; D is unresolved. Germline V gives CDR1 MGHRA, CDR2 YSYEKL. The CDR3 runs to 16 residues. Trimming removed 4 bases from V and 0 bases from J, with 12 bases in between. Here the CDR3 reads CASSRLVTANTGELFF. CDR3 nucleotide sequence: TGCGCCAGCAGCCGGTTAGTAACGGCGAACACCGGGGAGCTGTTTTTT.